Following are 17 T cell receptor beta chains from one sample sequenced in a study of PD-1 blockade in classical Hodgkin lymphoma. TCRdb's table, derived via immunoSEQ multiplex PCR, lists solely in-frame clones and lacks some. The table records 30,000 to 40,000 clones, around 90% of them present only once. There was relapse after autologous stem cell transplantation in every patient, and there was variation in brentuximab vedotin exposure. Magnetic negative selection was used to purify CD4+ T cells from thawed PBMCs. Sequenced here: CD4+ T cells from blood, sampled at baseline. The receptors stem from a human donor with classical Hodgkin lymphoma.

CDR3: CASNSGVGYEQYF. In DNA form, the CDR3 reads TGTGCCAGTAACAGTGGGGTTGGCTACGAGCAGTACTTC. The chain recombines TRBV19 with TRBJ2-7; D is unresolved. Looked up from germline, CDR1 is LNHDA and CDR2 is SQIVND (reference sequence). This CDR3 spans 13 amino acids. V was pared by 7 bases and J by 3 bases, with 13 bases between.

The chain recombines TRBV30 with TRBJ2-2; 9 bases match TRBD1. V shed 0 bases, J shed 5 bases, and the junction held 4 bases outside the gene matches. Germline CDR1 and CDR2: GTSNPN and SVGIG (reference sequence). The CDR3 runs to 15 residues. Here the CDR3 reads CAWSVPQGATGELFF. DNA of the CDR3: TGTGCCTGGAGTGTACCACAGGGGGCAACCGGGGAGCTGTTTTTT.

This clone was seen a few times. This chain uses TRBV7-3 with TRBJ1-1; no reliable D call. Germline V gene lookup returns CDR1 SGHTA and CDR2 FQGTGA. The CDR3 extends over 13 amino acids. With 5 bases removed from V and 2 bases from J, the gap between germline ends came to 9 bases. For the CDR3, the DNA is TGTGCCAGCAGCCAGCCGGGAAACACTGAAGCTTTCTTT. Its translation is CASSQPGNTEAFF. The full variable domain, rest sourced from reference TRBV7-3 and TRBJ1-1, is GAGVSQTPSNKVTEKGKYVELRCDPISGHTALYWYRQSLGQGPEFLIYFQGTGAADDSGLPNDRFFAVRPEGSVSTLKIQRTERGDSAVYLCASSQPGNTEAFFGQGTRLTVV.

The V and J genes are TRBV14 and TRBJ1-3, with D tentatively TRBD1 (5 bases). Trimming left V 4 bases short and J 12 bases short, with 13 bases between. The CDR3 has 12 residues. CDR1 and CDR2 from the germline V gene are SGHDN and FVKESK. CDR3 amino acids: CASSPGAYHIYF. The CDR3 DNA sequence: TGTGCCAGCAGCCCTGGGGCCTATCACATATATTTT.

The CDR3 DNA reads TGCGCCAGCAGCCACCCGACAGGGGCCAAAAACATTCAGTACTTC. Translating gives CASSHPTGAKNIQYF. The chain combines TRBV4-1 with TRBJ2-4, with TRBD1 matching 7 bases. There are 15 residues in the CDR3. The V gene's germline CDR1 is MGHRA and CDR2 YSYEKL. The junction had 3 bases not matched to a gene; V was cut back by 3 bases and J by 1 base.

The gene calls are TRBV30 and TRBJ2-7; the match to TRBD2 covers 8 bases. Germline trimming cut 0 bases from V and 6 bases from J; bases unmatched to any gene: 7. The germline V gene encodes CDR1 GTSNPN and CDR2 SVGIG (reference sequence). This CDR3 has 14 amino acids. The chain's CDR3 is CAWSVSLAGVEQYF. The DNA for the CDR3 is TGTGCCTGGAGTGTAAGCCTAGCGGGCGTCGAGCAGTACTTC.

The gene calls are TRBV2 and TRBJ1-5, with a possible D match to TRBD1 (6 bases). CDR3 length equals 15 residues. The V and J ends lost 7 bases and 4 bases respectively, with 17 bases between them. Per germline, CDR1 SNHLY and CDR2 FYNNEI. CDR3 sequence reads: CASKGGAGRNQPQHF. The CDR3 bases are TGTGCCAGCAAGGGGGGGGCAGGCCGTAATCAGCCCCAGCATTTT.

The chain couples TRBV21-1 to TRBJ2-4. TRBV21-1 is a pseudogene locus. The CDR3 is 16 residues long. The CDR3: CASRLPALQAKNIQYF. The CDR3 DNA reads TGTGCCAGCAGGTTGCCAGCTCTTCAGGCCAAAAACATTCAGTACTTC.

The chain is built from TRBV4-2 and TRBJ1-5; D unresolved. Per germline, CDR1 LGHNA and CDR2 YNFKEQ. The CDR3 is 16 residues long. The germline V and J ends were trimmed by 0 bases and 0 bases, with 9 bases remaining between them. The CDR3 DNA reads as TGTGCCAGCAGCCAAGAGGGAGGATATAGCAATCAGCCCCAGCATTTT. This translates into CASSQEGGYSNQPQHF.

This chain joins TRBV6-4 and TRBJ1-2; unclear D gene. Germline V gene data show CDR1 as MRHNA and CDR2 as SNTAGT. Trimming pared 0 bases from V and 7 bases from J, leaving 12 bases between. The CDR3 contains 14 residues. The CDR3 is CASSDSGRSSGYTF. Here the CDR3 DNA reads TGTGCCAGCAGTGACTCGGGCAGGAGCAGTGGCTACACCTTC.

The rearrangement links TRBV5-1 to TRBJ2-1, with 7 positions matching TRBD1. This CDR3 has 15 residues. The germline CDR1 and CDR2 sequences are SGHRS and YFSETQ. V lost 3 bases to trimming and J lost 6 bases; unmatched junction nucleotides: 9. CDR3 sequence: CASSSGDRVGNEQFF. The CDR3 DNA sequence: TGCGCCAGCAGCTCCGGAGACAGGGTTGGCAATGAGCAGTTCTTC.

The chain carries TRBV11-2 and TRBJ1-1, with D unresolved. Germline loops: CDR1 SGHAT, CDR2 FQNNGV. The CDR3 is 12 amino acids. V lost 1 base and J 8 bases, leaving 8 bases between the germline ends. CDR3 in amino acids: CASSLVLQEAFF. DNA of the CDR3: TGTGCCAGCAGCTTAGTTCTACAAGAAGCTTTCTTT.

V is TRBV28 and J is TRBJ1-2; 7 bases fit TRBD1. The CDR3 contains 15 residues. Germline V gene lookup returns CDR1 MDHEN and CDR2 SYDVKM. J gave up 1 base and V 5 bases, and 7 bases lay outside the gene matches. In nucleotides, the CDR3 is TGTGCCAGCAGTATCCCGGGACAGCTTAACTATGGCTACACCTTC. This sequence encodes CASSIPGQLNYGYTF.

The CDR3 reads CASSSGRGRYGYTF. DNA for the CDR3: TGTGCCAGCAGCTCGGGGAGGGGGCGGTATGGCTACACCTTC. V usage is TRBV5-6 and J usage is TRBJ1-2; 7 bases match TRBD1. The CDR3 loop spans 14 amino acids. Germline V gene data show CDR1 as SGHDT and CDR2 as YYEEEE. Trimming cost V 3 bases and J 5 bases; bases outside gene matches: 7. The variable domain in full, with the rest retrieved from reference TRBV5-6 and TRBJ1-2, is DAGVTQSPTHLIKTRGQQVTLRCSPKSGHDTVSWYQQALGQGPQFIFQYYEEEERQRGNFPDRFSGHQFPNYSSELNVNALLLGDSALYLCASSSGRGRYGYTFGSGTRLTVV.

V and J are TRBV10-3 and TRBJ2-2, with D possibly being TRBD2 (5 bases). CDR1 ENHRY and CDR2 SYGVKD come from the germline V gene. This CDR3 region has 16 residues. The germline V and J ends were trimmed by 0 bases and 2 bases, with 10 bases remaining between them. CDR3 bases: TGTGCCATCAGTGAGTCAGGAGGCAGAAACACCGGGGAGCTGTTTTTT. It codes for CAISESGGRNTGELFF.

The chain has TRBV30 and TRBJ2-5; D may be TRBD2 (6 bases). Germline-derived CDR1 and CDR2 are GTSNPN and SVGIG (reference sequence). The CDR3 is 15 amino acids. Deletions cut 2 bases from V and 5 bases from J, with 18 bases between. The CDR3 coding sequence is TGTGCCTGGAGTCGCCGGGGGTTAAACCGGGAGACCCAGTACTTC. This codes for CAWSRRGLNRETQYF.

The rearrangement uses TRBV28 and TRBJ1-1; D is uncertain. Germline V gene lookup returns CDR1 MDHEN and CDR2 SYDVKM. V dropped 8 bases and J dropped 1 base, with 17 bases sitting between them. The CDR3 is 15 amino acids. This CDR3 is CASFSPATANTEAFF. Here the CDR3 DNA reads TGTGCCAGCTTTTCCCCAGCCACAGCGAACACTGAAGCTTTCTTT.